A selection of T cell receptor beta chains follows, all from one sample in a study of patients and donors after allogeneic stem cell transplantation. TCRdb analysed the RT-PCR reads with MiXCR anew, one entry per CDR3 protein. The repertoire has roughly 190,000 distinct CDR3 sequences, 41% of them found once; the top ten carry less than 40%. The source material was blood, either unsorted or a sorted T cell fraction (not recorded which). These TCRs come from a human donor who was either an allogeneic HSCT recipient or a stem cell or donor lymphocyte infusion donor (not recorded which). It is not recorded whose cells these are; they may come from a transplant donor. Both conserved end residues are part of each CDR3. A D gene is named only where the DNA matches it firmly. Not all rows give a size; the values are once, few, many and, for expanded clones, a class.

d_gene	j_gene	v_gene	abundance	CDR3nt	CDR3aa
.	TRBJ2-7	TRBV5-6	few	TGTGCCAGCAGCTTTGGGGATCTCGAGCAGTACTTC	CASSFGDLEQYF
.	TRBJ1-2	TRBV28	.	TGTGCCAGCAGTTCGGGACCGAGAGCTAACTATGGCTACACCTTC	CASSSGPRANYGYTF
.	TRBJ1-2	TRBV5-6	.	TGTGCCAGCAGCTTGGGGGTAGGGTCCCCCAACTATGGCTACACCTTC	CASSLGVGSPNYGYTF
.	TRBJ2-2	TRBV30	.	TGTGCCTGGACCCCGGTTGGGGCCCCTTCGAACACCGGGGAGCTGTTTTTT	CAWTPVGAPSNTGELFF
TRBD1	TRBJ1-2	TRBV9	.	TGTGCCAGCAGCGAAAGACAGGGGGCCTCTATGGGCTACACCTTC	CASSERQGASMGYTF
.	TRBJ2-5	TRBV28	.	TGTGCCAGCAGTTTTGTCGGATCCCAAGAGACCCAGTACTTC	CASSFVGSQETQYF
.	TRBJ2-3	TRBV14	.	TGTGCCAGCAGCCAAGATCCAGATGGGGGACGTAGCACAGATACGCAGTATTTT	CASSQDPDGGRSTDTQYF
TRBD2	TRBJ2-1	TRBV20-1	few	TGCAGTGCTAGATGGTTAGCGGGACTATACAATGAGCAGTTCTTC	CSARWLAGLYNEQFF
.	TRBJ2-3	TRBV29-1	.	TGCAGCGTTGGATCACCGAGCACAGATACGCAGTATTTT	CSVGSPSTDTQYF
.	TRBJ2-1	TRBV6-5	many	TGTGCCAGCAGTTACGGGGGTCTAGCGTCCTACAATGAGCAGTTCTTC	CASSYGGLASYNEQFF
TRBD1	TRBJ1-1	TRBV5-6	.	TGTGCCAGCAGCCCTGACAGGGACAGGACTGAAGCTTTCTTT	CASSPDRDRTEAFF
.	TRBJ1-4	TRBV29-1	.	TGCAGCGTTGAATTTCAAGGACAATCAACTAATGAAAAACTGTTTTTT	CSVEFQGQSTNEKLFF
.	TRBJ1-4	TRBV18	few	TGTGCCAGCTCACCAGGAGTACCGATTAATGAAAAACTGTTTTTT	CASSPGVPINEKLFF
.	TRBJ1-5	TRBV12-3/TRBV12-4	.	TGTGCCAGCAGTTTAAAGGGGATAGTTTCTTCTAGCAATCAGCCCCAGCATTTT	CASSLKGIVSSSNQPQHF
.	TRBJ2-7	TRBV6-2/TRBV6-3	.	TGTGCCAGCAGTTACCTACTGAACGAGCAGTACTTC	CASSYLLNEQYF
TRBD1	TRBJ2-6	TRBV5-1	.	TGCGCCAGCAGCTCCTCCGGACAGGTTTCGTCTGGGGCCAACGTCCTGACTTTC	CASSSSGQVSSGANVLTF
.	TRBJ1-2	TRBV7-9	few	TGTGCCAGCAGCTTAGGCCCTCGACAGTTAAACTATGGCTACACCTTC	CASSLGPRQLNYGYTF
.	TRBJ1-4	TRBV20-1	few	TGCAGTGCTCCGTATACGAATGAAAAACTGTTTTTT	CSAPYTNEKLFF
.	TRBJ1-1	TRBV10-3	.	TGTGCCATCAGTGGCAGGGGCAGGGCGGGTGCTGAAGCTTTCTTT	CAISGRGRAGAEAFF
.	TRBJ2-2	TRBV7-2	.	TGTGCCAGCAGCTTAGTGGGCAGGAACACCGGGGAGCTGTTTTTT	CASSLVGRNTGELFF
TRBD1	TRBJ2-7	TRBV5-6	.	TGTGCCAGCAGCTTGGGACAGGGCGGGTACTACGAGCAGTACTTC	CASSLGQGGYYEQYF
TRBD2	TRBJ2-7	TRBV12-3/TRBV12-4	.	TGTGCCAGCAGTGTGACTAGCGGGAGGGGTTACGAGCAGTACTTC	CASSVTSGRGYEQYF
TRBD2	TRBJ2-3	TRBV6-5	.	TGTGCCAGCCGCCTAGCGGGGGACACAGATACGCAGTATTTT	CASRLAGDTDTQYF
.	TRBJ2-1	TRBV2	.	TGTGCCAGCAAATTCAGGGGGGCGGACAATGAGCAGTTCTTC	CASKFRGADNEQFF
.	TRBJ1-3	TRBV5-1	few	TGCGCCAGCAGTTCGGACGGGGCGTCGGGCACCATATATTTT	CASSSDGASGTIYF
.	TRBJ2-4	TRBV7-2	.	TGTGCCAGCAGCTTCAACGTCCGCCTAGCCAAAAACATTCAGTACTTC	CASSFNVRLAKNIQYF
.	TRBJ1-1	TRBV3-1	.	TGTGCCAGCAGCCCACACAACCGGGGGAACACTGAAGCTTTCTTT	CASSPHNRGNTEAFF
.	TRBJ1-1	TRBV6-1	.	TGTGCCAGCAGTTTTGCAGCTCCGAACACTGAAGCTTTCTTT	CASSFAAPNTEAFF
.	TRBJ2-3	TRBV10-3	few	TGTGCCATCAGTGAGTCAGAAGCGGTCACGGTTTGGGCCACAGATACGCAGTATTTT	CAISESEAVTVWATDTQYF
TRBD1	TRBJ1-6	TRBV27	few	TGTGCCAGCAGTTTGACCCCCTGGACAGGGCGGAATTCACCCCTCCACTTT	CASSLTPWTGRNSPLHF
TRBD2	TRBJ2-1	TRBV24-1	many	TGTGCCACCAGTGAAAGACTAGCGGGATCAGAAAATGAGCAGTTCTTC	CATSERLAGSENEQFF
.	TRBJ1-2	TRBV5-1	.	TGCGCCAGCAGGCGCCGCGCTAACTATGGCTACACCTTC	CASRRRANYGYTF
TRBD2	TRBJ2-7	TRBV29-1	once	TGCAGCGTCCTAGCGGGCCGGGGGCCCTACGAGCAGTACTTC	CSVLAGRGPYEQYF
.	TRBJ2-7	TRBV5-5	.	TGTGCCAGCAGAGCGCTTCGGGAGCCATCCTACGAGCAGTACTTC	CASRALREPSYEQYF
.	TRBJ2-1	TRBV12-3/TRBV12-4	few	TGTGCCAGCAGCCCCTTACGGGGTACGCAGTTCTTC	CASSPLRGTQFF
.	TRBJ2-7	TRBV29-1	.	TGCAGCCATACTAGCGAGCAGTACTTC	CSHTSEQYF
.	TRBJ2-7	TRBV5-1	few	TGCGCCAGCAGCTTGGCCACCTACTACGAGCAGTACTTC	CASSLATYYEQYF
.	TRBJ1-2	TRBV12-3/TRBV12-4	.	TGTGCCAGCAGTTTCGTAGGTCCAGATGGCTACACCTTC	CASSFVGPDGYTF
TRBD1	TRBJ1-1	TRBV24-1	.	TGTGCCACCAGTGATCCCAGACAGGGGAACTCCGAAGCTTTCTTT	CATSDPRQGNSEAFF
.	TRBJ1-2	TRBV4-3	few	TGCGCCAGCAGCCATGCCGGGACCGCCGACTACTATGGCTACACCTTC	CASSHAGTADYYGYTF
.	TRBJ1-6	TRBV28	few	TGTGCCAGCGGGCCGGGTACCGGCGGTTATAATTCACCCCTCCACTTT	CASGPGTGGYNSPLHF
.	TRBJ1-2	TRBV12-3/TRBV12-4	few	TGTGCCAGCAGGTCAACGGACAGTCATGGCTACACCTTC	CASRSTDSHGYTF
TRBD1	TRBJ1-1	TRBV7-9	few	TGTGCCAGCAGCTCTAGACAGGGGCCCACTGAAGCTTTCTTT	CASSSRQGPTEAFF
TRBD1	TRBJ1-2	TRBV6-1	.	TGTGCCAGCACCCGAACAGGGGGCGGCGGCTACACCTTC	CASTRTGGGGYTF
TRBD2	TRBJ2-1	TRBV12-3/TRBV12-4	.	TGTGCCAGCAGTTTAATCGACTGGGAGGGTGAGCAGTTCTTC	CASSLIDWEGEQFF
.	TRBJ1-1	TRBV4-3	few	TGCGCCAGCAGGTCGGGGACGGCCGGTAACACTGAAGCTTTCTTT	CASRSGTAGNTEAFF
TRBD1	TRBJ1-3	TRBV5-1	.	TGCGCCAGCAGCTTGGGACAGGGGGCGTCTGGAAACACCATATATTTT	CASSLGQGASGNTIYF
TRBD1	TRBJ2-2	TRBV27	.	TGTGCCAGCAGTCCCCTCCTCCCCGGGGCAGGGGGAGACACCGGGGAGCTGTTTTTT	CASSPLLPGAGGDTGELFF
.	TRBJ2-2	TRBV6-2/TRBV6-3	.	TGTGCCAGCAGTTACTCGAGCCTCACCGGGGAGCTGTTTTTT	CASSYSSLTGELFF
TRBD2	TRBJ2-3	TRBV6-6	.	TGTGCCAGCGGCGCGGGAGGCGATACGCAGTATTTT	CASGAGGDTQYF
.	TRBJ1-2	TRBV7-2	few	TGTGCCAGCAGCCCGTCGACCGAAATATCGGAGGGCTACACCTTC	CASSPSTEISEGYTF
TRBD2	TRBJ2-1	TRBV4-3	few	TGCGCCAGCAGCCAAGAGAGTTCAGCGGGAGGCGAAAGGAATGAGCAGTTCTTC	CASSQESSAGGERNEQFF
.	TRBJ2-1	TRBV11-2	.	TGTGCCAGCAGCTTAGGGACAGCCAATGAGCAGTTCTTC	CASSLGTANEQFF
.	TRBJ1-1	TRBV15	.	TGTGCCACCAGCAGACCTAACACTGAAGCTTTCTTT	CATSRPNTEAFF
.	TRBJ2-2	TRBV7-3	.	TGTGCCAGCAGCTCTCGAGGAAACACCGGGGAGCTGTTTTTT	CASSSRGNTGELFF